This T cell receptor beta chain is from a study of cytomegalovirus exposure and HLA in healthy donors. Amplification used 60 Vbeta primers and 13 Jbeta primers. Sequencing was performed with immunoSEQ multiplex PCR; in TCRdb, only in-frame clones are kept and a portion is missing. Here the sample spans over 50,000 clones, 70% to 75% being singletons. This CDR3 region has 14 residues. Germline V gives CDR1 ENHRY, CDR2 SYGVKD. V lost 1 base and J 3 bases, leaving 9 bases between the germline ends. The source is a man aged 40-50 years in good health and CMV-seropositive. The rearrangement joins TRBV10-3 to TRBJ1-1, with a weak D call TRBD1 (6 bases). Material: PBMCs. CDR3 coding DNA: TGTGCCATCAGTGAGTACAGGGACGACACTGAAGCTTTCTTT. This translates into CAISEYRDDTEAFF.